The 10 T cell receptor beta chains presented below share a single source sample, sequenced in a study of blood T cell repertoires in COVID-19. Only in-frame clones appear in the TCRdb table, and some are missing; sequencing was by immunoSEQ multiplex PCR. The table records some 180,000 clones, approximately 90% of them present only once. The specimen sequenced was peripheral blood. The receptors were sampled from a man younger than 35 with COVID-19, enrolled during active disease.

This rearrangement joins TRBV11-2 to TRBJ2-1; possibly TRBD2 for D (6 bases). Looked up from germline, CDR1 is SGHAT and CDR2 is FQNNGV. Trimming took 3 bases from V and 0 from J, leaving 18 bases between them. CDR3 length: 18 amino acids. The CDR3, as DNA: TGTGCCAGCAGCTTCCAGCCTAGCGAACTGGGCTCCTACAATGAGCAGTTCTTC. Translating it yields CASSFQPSELGSYNEQFF. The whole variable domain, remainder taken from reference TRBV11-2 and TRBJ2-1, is EAGVAQSPRYKIIEKRQSVAFWCNPISGHATLYWYQQILGQGPKLLIQFQNNGVVDDSQLPKDRFSAERLKGVDSTLKIQPAKLEDSAVYLCASSFQPSELGSYNEQFFGPGTRLTVL.

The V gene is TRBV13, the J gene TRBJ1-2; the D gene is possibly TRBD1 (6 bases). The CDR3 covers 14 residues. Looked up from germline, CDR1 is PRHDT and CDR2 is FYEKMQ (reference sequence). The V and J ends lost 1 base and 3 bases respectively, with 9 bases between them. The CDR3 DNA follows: TGTGCCAGCAGCTTAGTACAGGGACACTATGGCTACACCTTC. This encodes CASSLVQGHYGYTF.

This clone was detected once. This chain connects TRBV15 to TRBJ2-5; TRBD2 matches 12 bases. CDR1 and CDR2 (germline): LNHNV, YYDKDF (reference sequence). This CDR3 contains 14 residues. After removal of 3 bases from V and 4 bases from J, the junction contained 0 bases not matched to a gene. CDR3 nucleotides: TGTGCCACCAGCAGGGGACTAGCGGGAGAGACCCAGTACTTC. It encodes CATSRGLAGETQYF.

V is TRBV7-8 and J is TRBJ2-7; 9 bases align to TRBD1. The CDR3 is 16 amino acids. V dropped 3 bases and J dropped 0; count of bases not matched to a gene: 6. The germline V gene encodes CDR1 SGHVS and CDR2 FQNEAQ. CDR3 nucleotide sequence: TGTGCCAGCAGCTTTACTGGACAGGGGACCTCCTACGAGCAGTACTTC. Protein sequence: CASSFTGQGTSYEQYF. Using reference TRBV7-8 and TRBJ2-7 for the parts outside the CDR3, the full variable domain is GAGVSQSPRYKVAKRGQDVALRCDPISGHVSLFWYQQALGQGPEFLTYFQNEAQLDKSGLPSDRFFAERPEGSVSTLKIQRTQQEDSAVYLCASSFTGQGTSYEQYFGPGTRLTVT.

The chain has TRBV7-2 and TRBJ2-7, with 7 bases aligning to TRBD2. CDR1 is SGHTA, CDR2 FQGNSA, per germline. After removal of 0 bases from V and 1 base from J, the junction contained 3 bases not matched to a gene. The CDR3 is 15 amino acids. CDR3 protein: CASSLAGSGSYEQYF. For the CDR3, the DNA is TGTGCCAGCAGCTTAGCTGGTAGCGGGTCCTACGAGCAGTACTTC.

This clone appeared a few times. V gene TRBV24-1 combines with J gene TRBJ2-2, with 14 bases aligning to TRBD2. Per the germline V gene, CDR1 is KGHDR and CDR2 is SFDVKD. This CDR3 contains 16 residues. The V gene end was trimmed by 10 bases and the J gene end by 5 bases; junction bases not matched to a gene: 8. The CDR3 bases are TGTGCCACGGGGACTAGCGGGAGCGGAGTAACCGGGGAGCTGTTTTTT. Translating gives CATGTSGSGVTGELFF.

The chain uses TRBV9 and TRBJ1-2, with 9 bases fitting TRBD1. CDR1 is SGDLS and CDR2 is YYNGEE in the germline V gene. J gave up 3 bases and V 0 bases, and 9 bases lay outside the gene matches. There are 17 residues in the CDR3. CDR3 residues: CASSVDFRDRDYYGYTF. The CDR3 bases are TGTGCCAGCAGCGTAGATTTCCGGGACAGGGATTACTATGGCTACACCTTC. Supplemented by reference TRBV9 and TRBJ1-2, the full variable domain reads DSGVTQTPKHLITATGQRVTLRCSPRSGDLSVYWYQQSLDQGLQFLIQYYNGEERAKGNILERFSAQQFPDLHSELNLSSLELGDSALYFCASSVDFRDRDYYGYTFGSGTRLTVV.

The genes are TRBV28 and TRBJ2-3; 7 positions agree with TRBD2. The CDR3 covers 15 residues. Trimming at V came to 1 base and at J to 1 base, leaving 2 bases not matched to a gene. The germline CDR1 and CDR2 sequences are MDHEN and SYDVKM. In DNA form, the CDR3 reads TGTGCCAGCAGTTTATTTGGGGGGGGCACAGATACGCAGTATTTT. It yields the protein CASSLFGGGTDTQYF.

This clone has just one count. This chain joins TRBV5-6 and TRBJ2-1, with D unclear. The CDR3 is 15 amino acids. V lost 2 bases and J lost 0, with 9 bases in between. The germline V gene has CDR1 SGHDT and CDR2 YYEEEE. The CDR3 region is CASSLPSSSYNEQFF. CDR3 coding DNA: TGTGCCAGCAGCTTACCATCCAGCTCCTACAATGAGCAGTTCTTC.

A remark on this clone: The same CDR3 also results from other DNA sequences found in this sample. CDR3 DNA sequence: TGTGCCAGCAGTGGGGACAGGGAAGCTTTCTTT. It specifies CASSGDREAFF. J is TRBJ1-1 and V is TRBV28, with TRBD1 matching over 8 bases. The CDR3 totals 11 residues. Losses at the gene ends were 5 bases for V and 8 bases for J; bases not matched to a gene: 1. CDR1 MDHEN and CDR2 SYDVKM come from the germline V gene.